One and the same sample provided the 15 T cell receptor beta chains below, sequenced in a study of OX40 agonist ivuxolimab in advanced cancers. Clones were sequenced by immunoSEQ multiplex PCR, and TCRdb holds only the in-frame ones, with some missing. The profile shows more than 65,000 clones, 89% of them singletons. The sample in question was CD4+ or CD8+ T cells sorted from blood, obtained in a trial of the OX40 agonist ivuxolimab. Every receptor here comes from an adult with an advanced solid tumor such as melanoma, head and neck, liver or kidney cancer.

This chain links TRBV30 with TRBJ2-6, with D possibly being TRBD1 or TRBD2 (6 bases each). The CDR3 runs 15 residues. Germline V CDR1 and CDR2: GTSNPN, SVGIG (reference sequence). V shed 7 bases and J shed 4 bases, with 17 bases lying between them. Here the CDR3 reads CASELGGGGANVLTF. As DNA, the CDR3 is TGTGCCTCTGAACTCGGGGGCGGCGGGGCCAACGTCCTGACTTTC.

J is TRBJ2-7 and V is TRBV7-8; TRBD2 agrees at 10 bases. CDR1 is SGHVS, CDR2 FQNEAQ, per germline. The V gene end was trimmed by 5 bases and the J gene end by 2 bases; junction bases not matched to a gene: 3. This CDR3 is 14 amino acids long. CDR3 sequence (DNA): TGTGCCAGCAGCCCAACTAGCGGGGCCTACGAGCAGTACTTC. Protein sequence: CASSPTSGAYEQYF. The full variable domain, rest sourced from reference TRBV7-8 and TRBJ2-7, is GAGVSQSPRYKVAKRGQDVALRCDPISGHVSLFWYQQALGQGPEFLTYFQNEAQLDKSGLPSDRFFAERPEGSVSTLKIQRTQQEDSAVYLCASSPTSGAYEQYFGPGTRLTVT.

This clone came up once. In nucleotides, the CDR3 is TGTGCCAGCAGCCAGTCGGGACAGCCTTACAATGAGCAGTTCTTC. It yields the protein CASSQSGQPYNEQFF. The chain is built from TRBV11-3 and TRBJ2-1; 7 nucleotides line up with TRBD1. The CDR3 loop spans 15 amino acids. Per germline, CDR1 SGHNT and CDR2 YENEEA. The V and J ends lost 5 bases and 4 bases, in that order; junction bases with no gene match: 8.

This clone has only a few counts. J is TRBJ2-1 and V is TRBV6-5; 9 bases map to TRBD1. V lost 5 bases to trimming and J lost 14 bases; unmatched junction nucleotides: 4. CDR1 is MNHEY and CDR2 is SVGAGI in the germline V gene. The CDR3 sequence is 11 residues long. The CDR3 DNA reads as TGTGCCAGCAGTCACGGACAGGGGAAGTTCTTC. Its protein product is CASSHGQGKFF.

The table lists this clone with a count of one. The chain has TRBV19 and TRBJ2-5; D unclear. Germline V CDR1 and CDR2: LNHDA, SQIVND (reference sequence). The ends were cut back, 7 bases at V and 7 bases at J, with 16 bases in the middle. This CDR3 comprises 13 residues. In DNA form, the CDR3 reads TGTGCCAGTAACTCAGTGTACCATGGGACCCAGTACTTC. It encodes CASNSVYHGTQYF.

In this sample, this clone turned up a few times. The rearrangement uses TRBV6-6 and TRBJ2-7; TRBD2 agrees at 8 bases. V lost 0 bases and J lost 5; bases outside the gene matches: 9. Looked up from germline, CDR1 is MNHNY and CDR2 is SVGAGI (reference sequence). This CDR3 region has 16 residues. The CDR3 DNA is TGTGCCAGCAGTTACTCCAATATAGCGGGAAGGGACGAGCAGTACTTC. Translation: CASSYSNIAGRDEQYF.

The chain joins TRBV4-3 to TRBJ2-6; 11 bases align to TRBD1. In germline, CDR1 is LGHNA, CDR2 YSLEER. V gave up 4 bases and J gave up 4 bases; unmatched junction bases: 6. The CDR3 loop spans 17 amino acids. In DNA form, the CDR3 reads TGCGCCAGCAGCCGCGGACAGGGGGCTGCGGGGGCCAACGTCCTGACTTTC. Translating it yields CASSRGQGAAGANVLTF.

CDR3 sequence reads: CASSPPQRAGGEKLFF. CDR3 nucleotides: TGTGCCAGCAGTCCACCCCAGAGGGCCGGGGGTGAAAAACTGTTTTTT. The J gene is TRBJ1-4, the V gene TRBV27, with a weak D call TRBD1 (5 bases). The CDR3 is 16 amino acids. Trimming stripped 5 bases from V and 7 bases from J, with 20 bases between. Germline V gene sequence: CDR1 MNHEY, CDR2 SMNVEV (reference sequence).

This chain joins TRBV29-1 and TRBJ2-1; D assignment may be TRBD1 or TRBD2 (5 bases each). This CDR3 contains 13 residues. V lost 7 bases, J lost 7 bases, and 17 bases lay in between. In germline, CDR1 is SQVTM, CDR2 ANQGSEA. The CDR3 spells CSADPSWGNEQFF. In DNA, the CDR3 is TGCAGCGCGGATCCATCCTGGGGGAATGAGCAGTTCTTC.

The rearrangement links TRBV27 to TRBJ1-4, with D uncertain. The CDR3 loop spans 18 amino acids. In germline, CDR1 is MNHEY, CDR2 SMNVEV (reference sequence). V lost 6 bases and J lost 0, with 20 bases in between. CDR3 residues: CASRLRSLGVSTNEKLFF. CDR3 bases: TGTGCCAGCAGATTGAGGAGTTTGGGCGTTTCAACTAATGAAAAACTGTTTTTT.

This clone was recorded only once. The V gene is TRBV11-2, the J gene TRBJ1-3; 7 bases fit TRBD1. The CDR3 is made up of 16 amino acids. CDR1 is SGHAT and CDR2 is FQNNGV in the germline V gene. V lost 6 bases and J lost 0; bases outside the gene matches: 8. CDR3 DNA: TGTGCCAGCAGACGAGGGGGCGGGGGCTCTGGAAACACCATATATTTT. This sequence encodes CASRRGGGGSGNTIYF.

The gene calls are TRBV6-1 and TRBJ1-2, with a tentative D call TRBD1 (5 bases). The CDR3 totals 14 residues. V lost 3 bases and J 2 bases, leaving 10 bases between the germline ends. Germline V CDR1 and CDR2: MNHNS, SASEGT. The CDR3 is CASSEVRENYGYTF. The DNA for the CDR3 is TGTGCCAGCAGTGAGGTCAGGGAAAACTATGGCTACACCTTC.

The gene calls are TRBV5-1 and TRBJ2-1; 9 bases agree with TRBD1. Germline values: CDR1 SGHRS, CDR2 YFSETQ. CDR3 length: 15 amino acids. With V trimmed by 3 bases and J by 9 bases, 10 bases remained unmatched. In DNA form, the CDR3 reads TGCGCCAGCAGCTCGACCGGGACAGGGCACCGTGAGCAGTTCTTC. Translation gives CASSSTGTGHREQFF.

This sequence joins TRBV6-1 and TRBJ1-5, with D unclear. The CDR3 contains 12 residues. Germline loops: CDR1 MNHNS, CDR2 SASEGT. V shed 4 bases and J shed 2 bases, with 3 bases lying between them. CDR3 bases: TGTGCCAGCAGTGTGGGCAATCAGCCCCAGCATTTT. It translates to CASSVGNQPQHF.

The CDR3 spells CASSENTEAFF. Written as DNA, the CDR3 is TGCGCCAGCAGTGAAAACACTGAAGCTTTCTTT. V gene TRBV10-1 combines with J gene TRBJ1-1; D is ambiguous. The V end lost 3 bases, the J end lost 2 bases, and 1 base lay between the germline ends. CDR1 WNHNN and CDR2 SYGVQD come from the germline V gene (reference sequence). The CDR3 is 11 amino acids.